The clone carrying this TCR beta chain showed up many times. The method was immunoSEQ multiplex PCR; TCRdb's version includes in-frame clones alone and lacks a portion of them. The sample holds around 100,000 clones, under 80% seen once. Germline CDR1 and CDR2: SGHVT and SQSDAQ. The V segment lost 1 base and the J segment 8 bases; nucleotides outside the gene matches: 20. The CDR3 contains 20 residues. These data belong to a study of blood T cell repertoires in COVID-19. Study-level information: Sites across the United States, Italy and Spain contributed samples from acute and convalescent COVID-19.

Sequencing input: peripheral blood. The J gene is TRBJ2-1, the V gene TRBV7-4; 10 bases align to TRBD2. The clonotype comes from a man between 65 and 85 years old with active or convalescent COVID-19. For the CDR3, the DNA is TGTGCCAGCAGCTTAGTGGCCCCTTGGGGGAGCGGGAGGGCCGAGGATGAGCAGTTCTTC. This codes for CASSLVAPWGSGRAEDEQFF.